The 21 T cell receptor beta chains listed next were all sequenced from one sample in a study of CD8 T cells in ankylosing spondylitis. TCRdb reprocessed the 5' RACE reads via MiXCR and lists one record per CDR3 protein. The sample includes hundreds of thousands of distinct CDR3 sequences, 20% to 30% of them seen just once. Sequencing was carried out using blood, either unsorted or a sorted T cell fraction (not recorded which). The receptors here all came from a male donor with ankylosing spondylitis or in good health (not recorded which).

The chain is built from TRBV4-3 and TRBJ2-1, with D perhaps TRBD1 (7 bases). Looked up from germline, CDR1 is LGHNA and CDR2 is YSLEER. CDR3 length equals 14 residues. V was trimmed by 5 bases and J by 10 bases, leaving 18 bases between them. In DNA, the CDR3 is TGCGCCAGCAGCTCCCACCCAGGGGGGACGGAGCAGTTCTTC. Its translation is CASSSHPGGTEQFF.

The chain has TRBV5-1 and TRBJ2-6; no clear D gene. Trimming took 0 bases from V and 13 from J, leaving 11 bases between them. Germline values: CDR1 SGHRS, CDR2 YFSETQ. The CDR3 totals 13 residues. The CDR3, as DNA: TGCGCCAGCAGCTTGGGGACGGAACTTGTCCTGACTTTC. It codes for CASSLGTELVLTF. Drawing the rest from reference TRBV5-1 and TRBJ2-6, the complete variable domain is KAGVTQTPRYLIKTRGQQVTLSCSPISGHRSVSWYQQTPGQGLQFLFEYFSETQRNKGNFPGRFSGRQFSNSRSEMNVSTLELGDSALYLCASSLGTELVLTFGAGSRLTVL.

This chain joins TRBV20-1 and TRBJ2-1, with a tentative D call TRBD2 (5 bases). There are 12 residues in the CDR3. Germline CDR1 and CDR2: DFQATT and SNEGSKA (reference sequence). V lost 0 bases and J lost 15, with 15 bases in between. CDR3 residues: CSARDPKIEGFF. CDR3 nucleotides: TGCAGTGCTAGAGATCCTAAGATAGAGGGGTTCTTC.

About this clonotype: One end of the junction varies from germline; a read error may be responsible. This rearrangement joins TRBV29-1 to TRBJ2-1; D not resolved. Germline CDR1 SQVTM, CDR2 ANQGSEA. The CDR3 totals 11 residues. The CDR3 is CSASIYSEQFF. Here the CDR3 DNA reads TGCAGCGCTTCCATATACAGTGAGCAGTTCTTC.

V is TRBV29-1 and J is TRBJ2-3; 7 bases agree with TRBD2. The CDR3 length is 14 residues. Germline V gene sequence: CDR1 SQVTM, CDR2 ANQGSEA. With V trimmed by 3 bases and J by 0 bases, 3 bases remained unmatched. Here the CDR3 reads CSVDSRESTDTQYF. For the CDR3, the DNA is TGCAGCGTTGATTCGCGGGAGAGCACAGATACGCAGTATTTT.

The CDR3 loop is CSARVEAGTQYF. The CDR3 bases are TGCAGTGCTAGAGTTGAGGCTGGGACCCAGTACTTC. This sequence joins TRBV20-1 and TRBJ2-5; no definite D call. Germline lookup yields CDR1 DFQATT and CDR2 SNEGSKA (reference sequence). V was clipped by 1 base and J by 7 bases, with 10 bases between them. The CDR3 totals 12 residues.

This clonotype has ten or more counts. This chain's CDR3 is CASSRVSRPNTGELFF. CDR3 coding DNA: TGCGCCAGCAGCCGGGTGTCGCGGCCGAACACCGGGGAGCTGTTTTTT. J is TRBJ2-2 and V is TRBV5-1; D is unresolved. Trimming stripped 4 bases from V and 0 bases from J, with 13 bases between. In germline, CDR1 is SGHRS, CDR2 YFSETQ. This CDR3 has 16 amino acids.

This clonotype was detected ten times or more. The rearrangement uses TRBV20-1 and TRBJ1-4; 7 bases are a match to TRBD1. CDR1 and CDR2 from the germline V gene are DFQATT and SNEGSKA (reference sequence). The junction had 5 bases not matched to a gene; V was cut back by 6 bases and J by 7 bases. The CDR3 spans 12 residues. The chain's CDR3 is CSARGPTEKLFF. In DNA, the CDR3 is TGCAGTGCGAGGGGGCCTACTGAAAAACTGTTTTTT.

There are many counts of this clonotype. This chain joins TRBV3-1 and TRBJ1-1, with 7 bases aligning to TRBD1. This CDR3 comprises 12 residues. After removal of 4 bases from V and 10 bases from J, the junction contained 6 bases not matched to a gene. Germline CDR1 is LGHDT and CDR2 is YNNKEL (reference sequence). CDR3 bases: TGTGCCAGCAGCCGTTCGCAGGGGGGAGCTTTCTTT. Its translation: CASSRSQGGAFF.

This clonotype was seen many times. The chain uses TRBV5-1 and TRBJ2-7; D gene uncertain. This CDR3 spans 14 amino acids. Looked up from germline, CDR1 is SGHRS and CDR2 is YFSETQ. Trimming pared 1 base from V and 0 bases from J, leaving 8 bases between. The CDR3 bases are TGCGCCAGCAGCTTGAGCAGGCTCTCCTACGAGCAGTACTTC. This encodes CASSLSRLSYEQYF.

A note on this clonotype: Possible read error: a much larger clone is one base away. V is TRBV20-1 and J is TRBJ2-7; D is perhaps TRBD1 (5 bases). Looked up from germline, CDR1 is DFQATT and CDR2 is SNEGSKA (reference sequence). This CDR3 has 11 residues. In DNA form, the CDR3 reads TGCGGTACCCAGGGAACCTACGAGCAGTACTTC. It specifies CGTQGTYEQYF.

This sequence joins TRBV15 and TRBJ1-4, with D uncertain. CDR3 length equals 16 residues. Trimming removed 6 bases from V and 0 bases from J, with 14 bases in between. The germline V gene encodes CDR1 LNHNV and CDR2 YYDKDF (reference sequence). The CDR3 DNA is TGTGCCACCAGGGTGGGAGGGCGTGCAACTAATGAAAAACTGTTTTTT. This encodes CATRVGGRATNEKLFF. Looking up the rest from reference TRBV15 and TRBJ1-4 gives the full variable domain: DAMVIQNPRYQVTQFGKPVTLSCSQTLNHNVMYWYQQKSSQAPKLLFHYYDKDFNNEADTPDNFQSRRPNTSFCFLDIRSPGLGDTAMYLCATRVGGRATNEKLFFGSGTQLSVL.

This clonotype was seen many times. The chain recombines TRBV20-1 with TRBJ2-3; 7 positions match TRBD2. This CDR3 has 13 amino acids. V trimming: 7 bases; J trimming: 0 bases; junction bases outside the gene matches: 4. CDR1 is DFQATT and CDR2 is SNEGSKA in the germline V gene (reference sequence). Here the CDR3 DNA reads TGCAGTGGGGAGGGACTTAGCACAGATACGCAGTATTTT. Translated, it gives CSGEGLSTDTQYF.

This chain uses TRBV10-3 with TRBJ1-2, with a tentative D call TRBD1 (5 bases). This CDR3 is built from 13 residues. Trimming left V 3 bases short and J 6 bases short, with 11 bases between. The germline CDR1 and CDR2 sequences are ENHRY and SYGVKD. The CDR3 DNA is TGTGCCATCAGTGACAGGGTATGGGATGGCTACACCTTC. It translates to CAISDRVWDGYTF.

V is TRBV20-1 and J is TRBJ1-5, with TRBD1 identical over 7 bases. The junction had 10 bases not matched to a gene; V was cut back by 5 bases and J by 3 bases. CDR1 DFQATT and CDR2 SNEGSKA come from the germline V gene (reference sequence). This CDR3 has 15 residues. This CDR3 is CSAPRTGHVNQPQHF. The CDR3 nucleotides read TGCAGTGCTCCACGGACAGGCCATGTCAATCAGCCCCAGCATTTT.

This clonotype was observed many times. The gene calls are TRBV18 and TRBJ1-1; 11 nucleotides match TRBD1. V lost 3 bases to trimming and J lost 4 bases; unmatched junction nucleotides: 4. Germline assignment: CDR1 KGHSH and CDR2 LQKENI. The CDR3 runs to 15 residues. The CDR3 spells CASSPGTGGSTEAFF. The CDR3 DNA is TGTGCCAGCTCACCCGGGACAGGGGGTAGCACTGAAGCTTTCTTT. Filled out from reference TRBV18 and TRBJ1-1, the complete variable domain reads NAGVMQNPRHLVRRRGQEARLRCSPMKGHSHVYWYRQLPEEGLKFMVYLQKENIIDESGMPKERFSAEFPKEGPSILRIQQVVRGDSAAYFCASSPGTGGSTEAFFGQGTRLTVV.

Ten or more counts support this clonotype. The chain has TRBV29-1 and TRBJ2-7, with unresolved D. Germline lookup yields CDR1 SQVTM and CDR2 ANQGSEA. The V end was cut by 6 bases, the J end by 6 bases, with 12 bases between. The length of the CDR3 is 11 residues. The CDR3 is CSVGVFSEQYF. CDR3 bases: TGCAGCGTAGGAGTTTTCTCCGAGCAGTACTTC.

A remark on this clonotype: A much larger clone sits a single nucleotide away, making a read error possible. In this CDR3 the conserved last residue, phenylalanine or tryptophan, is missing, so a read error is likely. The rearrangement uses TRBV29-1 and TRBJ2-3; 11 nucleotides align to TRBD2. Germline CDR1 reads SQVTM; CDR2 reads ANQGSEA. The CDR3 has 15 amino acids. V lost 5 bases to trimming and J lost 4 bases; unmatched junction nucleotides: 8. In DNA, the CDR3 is TGCAGCGTTCCGACTAGCGGGACTCTTTCAGATACGCAGTATTCT. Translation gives CSVPTSGTLSDTQYS.

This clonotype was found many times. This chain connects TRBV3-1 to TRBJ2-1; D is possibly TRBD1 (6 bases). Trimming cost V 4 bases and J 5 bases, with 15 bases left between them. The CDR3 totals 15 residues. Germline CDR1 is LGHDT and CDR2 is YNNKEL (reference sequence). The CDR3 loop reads CASSPSGTSNNEQFF. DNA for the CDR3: TGTGCCAGCAGCCCGTCCGGGACATCTAACAATGAGCAGTTCTTC.

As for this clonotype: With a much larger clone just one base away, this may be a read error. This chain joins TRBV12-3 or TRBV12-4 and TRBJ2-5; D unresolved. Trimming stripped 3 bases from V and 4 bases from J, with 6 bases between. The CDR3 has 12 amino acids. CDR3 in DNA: TGTGCCAGCAGTTTGATGGGAGAGACCCAGTACTTC. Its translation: CASSLMGETQYF.

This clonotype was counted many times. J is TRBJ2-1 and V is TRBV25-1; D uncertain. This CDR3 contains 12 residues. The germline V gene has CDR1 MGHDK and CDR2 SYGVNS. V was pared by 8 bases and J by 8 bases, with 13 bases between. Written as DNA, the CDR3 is TGTGCCAGCCGGCTTACCTTGGATGAGCAGTTCTTC. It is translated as CASRLTLDEQFF. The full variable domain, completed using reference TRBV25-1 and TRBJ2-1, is EADIYQTPRYLVIGTGKKITLECSQTMGHDKMYWYQQDPGMELHLIHYSYGVNSTEKGDLSSESTVSRIRTEHFPLTLESARPSHTSQYLCASRLTLDEQFFGPGTRLTVL.